Listed here are 11 T cell receptor beta chains from one sample, sequenced in a study of identifying expanded T cells in peripheral blood. Clones were sequenced by immunoSEQ multiplex PCR, and TCRdb holds only the in-frame ones, with some missing. This sample has about 84,000 clones, with 75% to 90% found just once. Sequenced input: blood. These receptors originate from a person between 18 and 70 years old in good health.

The V call is TRBV16, the J call TRBJ1-5; D is uncertain. Germline V CDR1 and CDR2: KGHSY, FQNENV. V lost 1 base to trimming and J lost 5 bases, with 3 bases between them. The CDR3 runs 12 residues. CDR3 coding DNA: TGTGCCAGCAGCCAATATTATCAGCCCCAGCATTTT. Translating it yields CASSQYYQPQHF.

This sequence joins TRBV7-2 and TRBJ2-2; D not certain. The V end lost 5 bases, the J end lost 7 bases, and 5 bases lay between the germline ends. Germline V gene lookup returns CDR1 SGHTA and CDR2 FQGNSA. CDR3 length equals 11 residues. CDR3 sequence reads: CASSNRGELFF. CDR3 in DNA: TGTGCCAGCAGCAACCGCGGGGAGCTGTTTTTT.

The J gene is TRBJ1-3, the V gene TRBV5-1; a possible D gene is TRBD1 (6 bases). Trimming pared 1 base from V and 0 bases from J, leaving 14 bases between. The CDR3 runs 17 residues. Germline V gene lookup returns CDR1 SGHRS and CDR2 YFSETQ. CDR3 protein: CASSLHLQGSSGNTIYF. The CDR3 nucleotides read TGCGCCAGCAGCTTGCATTTACAGGGAAGCTCTGGAAACACCATATATTTT.

V gene TRBV7-2 combines with J gene TRBJ2-4; D is possibly TRBD1 (5 bases). Per germline, CDR1 SGHTA and CDR2 FQGNSA. The CDR3 runs to 11 residues. Trimming pared 5 bases from V and 9 bases from J, leaving 8 bases between. Written as DNA, the CDR3 is TGTGCCAGCAGCCTAAGGGGCATTCAGTACTTC. It codes for CASSLRGIQYF.

The rearrangement uses TRBV6-6 and TRBJ1-5, with 7 bases that match TRBD1. The germline V gene has CDR1 MNHNY and CDR2 SVGAGI (reference sequence). CDR3 length: 14 residues. Losses at the gene ends were 7 bases for V and 2 bases for J; bases not matched to a gene: 5. DNA of the CDR3: TGTGCCAGCAAAAGACAGGGAGGCAATCAGCCCCAGCATTTT. Encoded protein: CASKRQGGNQPQHF.

The CDR3 here is CASSYYSKTVNEQFF. The CDR3 DNA sequence: TGTGCCAGCAGCTACTATTCAAAGACAGTCAATGAGCAGTTCTTC. The J gene is TRBJ2-1, the V gene TRBV9, with D maybe TRBD1 (5 bases). V was cut by 4 bases and J by 6 bases, with 17 bases left in between. The CDR3 totals 15 residues. Germline CDR1 reads SGDLS; CDR2 reads YYNGEE.

J is TRBJ1-4 and V is TRBV5-6, with a weak D call TRBD1 (5 bases). CDR3 length: 15 residues. The germline V gene has CDR1 SGHDT and CDR2 YYEEEE. The V gene lost 4 bases and the J gene lost 0 bases, with 10 bases spanning the gap. CDR3 protein: CASSSRDATNEKLFF. DNA for the CDR3: TGTGCCAGCAGCAGCAGGGATGCAACTAATGAAAAACTGTTTTTT. Complete variable domain (other parts from reference TRBV5-6 and TRBJ1-4): DAGVTQSPTHLIKTRGQQVTLRCSPKSGHDTVSWYQQALGQGPQFIFQYYEEEERQRGNFPDRFSGHQFPNYSSELNVNALLLGDSALYLCASSSRDATNEKLFFGSGTQLSVL.

The chain joins TRBV18 to TRBJ1-4; D unresolved. Trimming removed 4 bases from V and 10 bases from J, with 19 bases in between. CDR3 length: 15 residues. CDR1 is KGHSH, CDR2 LQKENI, per germline. The CDR3 sequence: CASSRGQSSEGKLFF. The CDR3 DNA reads as TGTGCCAGCTCACGAGGGCAGTCCTCAGAGGGAAAACTGTTTTTT.

The V call is TRBV7-2, the J call TRBJ2-5; the match to TRBD2 covers 9 bases. The V and J ends lost 3 bases and 5 bases, in that order; junction bases with no gene match: 13. This CDR3 contains 17 residues. Germline V gene lookup returns CDR1 SGHTA and CDR2 FQGNSA. The chain's CDR3 is CASSFFSGGGARETQYF. DNA of the CDR3: TGTGCCAGCAGCTTCTTTTCCGGCGGGGGGGCCCGGGAGACCCAGTACTTC.

The rearrangement links TRBV6-5 to TRBJ2-1; D gene unclear. Per the germline V gene, CDR1 is MNHEY and CDR2 is SVGAGI. The V end was cut by 0 bases, the J end by 8 bases, with 8 bases between. The CDR3 has 13 amino acids. The DNA of the CDR3 is TGTGCCAGCAGTTACTCGAACGTCGATGAGCAGTTCTTC. Residues: CASSYSNVDEQFF.

The table lists this clone with a count of one. The chain's CDR3 is CASSPGVTGELFF. The CDR3 coding sequence is TGTGCCAGCAGCCCGGGAGTCACCGGGGAGCTGTTTTTT. The rearrangement links TRBV11-2 to TRBJ2-2, with a tentative D call TRBD2 (6 bases). Trimming cost V 5 bases and J 4 bases, with 8 bases left between them. This CDR3 is built from 13 residues. Germline CDR1 is SGHAT and CDR2 is FQNNGV.